This T cell receptor beta chain is from a study of blood T cells in healthy people across ages. This clonotype occurred many times. The V end lost 8 bases, the J end lost 4 bases, and 14 bases lay between the germline ends. Germline V gives CDR1 SEHNR, CDR2 FQNEAQ (reference sequence). This CDR3 has 13 amino acids. Whenever a sample was processed, at least 6.5 million PBMCs were isolated. Primed by a sample-barcoded 5' primer and a J-beta primer mix, a second PCR proceeded for 7 to 11 cycles. One entry per CDR3 protein results from TCRdb running MiXCR on the 5' RACE reads. In the table there are 800,000 or so distinct CDR3 sequences, around a quarter of which are singletons. The same sample was also studied in work on T cells of mothers and their children. From that study: Thymic selection molds TCR recombination products alike in related and unrelated pairs.

The chain combines TRBV7-9 with TRBJ2-5; D not resolved. The sequenced sample consisted of blood. The clonotype originates from a boy under 18 in good health. The CDR3 reads CASGAWEGETQYF. The CDR3 DNA follows: TGTGCCAGCGGAGCTTGGGAAGGAGAGACCCAGTACTTC.